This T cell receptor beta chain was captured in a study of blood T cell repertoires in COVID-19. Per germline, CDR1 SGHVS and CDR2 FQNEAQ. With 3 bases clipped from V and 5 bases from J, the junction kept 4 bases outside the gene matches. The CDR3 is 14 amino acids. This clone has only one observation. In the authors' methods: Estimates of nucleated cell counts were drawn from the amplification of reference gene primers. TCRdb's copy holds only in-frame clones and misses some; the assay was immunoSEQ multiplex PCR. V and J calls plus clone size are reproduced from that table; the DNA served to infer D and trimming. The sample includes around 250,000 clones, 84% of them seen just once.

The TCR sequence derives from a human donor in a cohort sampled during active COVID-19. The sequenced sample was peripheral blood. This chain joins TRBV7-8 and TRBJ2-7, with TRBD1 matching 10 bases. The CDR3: CASSFGTGVDEQYF. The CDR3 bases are TGTGCCAGCAGCTTTGGGACAGGGGTGGACGAGCAGTACTTC.